Listed below are T cell receptor beta chains from one sample, sequenced in a study of T cells in Graves' hyperthyroidism and ophthalmopathy. TCRdb ran MiXCR on the multiplex PCR reads and lists one entry per CDR3 protein. The sample gives more than 450,000 distinct CDR3 sequences, around 15% of which show up once; 11% to 15% is in the top ten. What was sequenced was blood. The source of these receptors is a middle-aged woman with Graves' hyperthyroidism. CDR3s include the opening cysteine and the closing phenylalanine or tryptophan. A D gene is named only where the DNA matches it firmly. Clone size is not always given. Where it is, it says once, few, many or a class for expanded clones.

d_gene: .
v_gene: TRBV7-2
j_gene: TRBJ2-5
abundance: many
CDR3nt: TGTGCCAGCAGCCCGGGACATCGGCAAGAGACCCAGTACTTC
CDR3aa: CASSPGHRQETQYF

d_gene: TRBD2
v_gene: TRBV11-2
j_gene: TRBJ2-3
abundance: .
CDR3nt: TGTGCCAGCAGCTTAATCAATAGCGGGAGGGCCAGAAGCACAGATACGCAGTATTTT
CDR3aa: CASSLINSGRARSTDTQYF

d_gene: TRBD2
v_gene: TRBV5-1
j_gene: TRBJ2-3
abundance: many
CDR3nt: TGCGCCAGCAAGGGACTAGCGGGAGCGACAGATACGCAGTATTTT
CDR3aa: CASKGLAGATDTQYF

d_gene: TRBD2
v_gene: TRBV28
j_gene: TRBJ2-2
abundance: few
CDR3nt: TGTGCCAGCAGTTACCCGGGGGGCGGGGAGCTGTTTTTT
CDR3aa: CASSYPGGGELFF

d_gene: .
v_gene: TRBV28
j_gene: TRBJ2-5
abundance: few
CDR3nt: TGTGCCAGCAGTTTCTTAAAAATGGGGGAGACCCAGTACTTC
CDR3aa: CASSFLKMGETQYF

d_gene: TRBD2
v_gene: TRBV18
j_gene: TRBJ2-1
abundance: many
CDR3nt: TGTGCCAGCTCACCAGGAGCGGGAGGGCTCAATGAGCAGTTCTTC
CDR3aa: CASSPGAGGLNEQFF

d_gene: .
v_gene: TRBV5-1
j_gene: TRBJ1-5
abundance: .
CDR3nt: TGCGCCAGCAGCCCTAGTTGGGATCAGCCCCAGCATTTT
CDR3aa: CASSPSWDQPQHF

d_gene: .
v_gene: TRBV9
j_gene: TRBJ2-3
abundance: many
CDR3nt: TGTGCCAGCAGCGTCGACGCGTCTAACACAGATACGCAGTATTTT
CDR3aa: CASSVDASNTDTQYF

d_gene: .
v_gene: TRBV2
j_gene: TRBJ1-1
abundance: many
CDR3nt: TGTGCCAGCAGTGTAGGGGATTTGGCATACACTGAAGCTTTCTTT
CDR3aa: CASSVGDLAYTEAFF

d_gene: .
v_gene: TRBV27
j_gene: TRBJ1-5
abundance: .
CDR3nt: TGTGCCAGCAGTTACTCGACAAGTGATAGCAATCAGCCCCAGCATTTT
CDR3aa: CASSYSTSDSNQPQHF

d_gene: .
v_gene: TRBV7-9
j_gene: TRBJ2-3
abundance: many
CDR3nt: TGTGCCAGCAGCTTAGACCGGTCTAGCACAGATACGCAGTATTTT
CDR3aa: CASSLDRSSTDTQYF

d_gene: TRBD1
v_gene: TRBV6-1
j_gene: TRBJ1-1
abundance: many
CDR3nt: TGTGCCAGCACCTCGGGAGGGGGCCACACTGAAGCTTTCTTT
CDR3aa: CASTSGGGHTEAFF

d_gene: TRBD1
v_gene: TRBV25-1
j_gene: TRBJ1-2
abundance: .
CDR3nt: TGTGCCAGCAGAAACGGGGGGACAGGGAAATATGGCTACACCTTC
CDR3aa: CASRNGGTGKYGYTF

d_gene: .
v_gene: TRBV6-1
j_gene: TRBJ1-2
abundance: many
CDR3nt: TGTGCCAGCACGCAGAGGCCCTTGGACTATGGCTACACCTTC
CDR3aa: CASTQRPLDYGYTF

d_gene: TRBD2
v_gene: TRBV6-1
j_gene: TRBJ2-1
abundance: .
CDR3nt: TGTGCCAGCAGGTTAGCGGGGACGCAGTTCTTC
CDR3aa: CASRLAGTQFF